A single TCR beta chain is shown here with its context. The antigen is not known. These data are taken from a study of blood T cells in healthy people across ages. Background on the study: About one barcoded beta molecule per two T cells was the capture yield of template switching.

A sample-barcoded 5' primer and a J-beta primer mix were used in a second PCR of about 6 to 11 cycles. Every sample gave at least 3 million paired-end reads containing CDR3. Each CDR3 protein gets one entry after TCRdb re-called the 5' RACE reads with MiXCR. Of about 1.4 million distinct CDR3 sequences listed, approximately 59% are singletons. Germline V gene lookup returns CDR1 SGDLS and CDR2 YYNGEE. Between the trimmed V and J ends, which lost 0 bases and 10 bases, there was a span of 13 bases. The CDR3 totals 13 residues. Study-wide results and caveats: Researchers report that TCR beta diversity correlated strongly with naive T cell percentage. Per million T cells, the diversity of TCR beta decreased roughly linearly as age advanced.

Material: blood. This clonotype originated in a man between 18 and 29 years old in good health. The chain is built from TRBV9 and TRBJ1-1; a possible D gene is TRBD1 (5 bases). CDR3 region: CASSVVWGEAAFF. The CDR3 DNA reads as TGTGCCAGCAGCGTAGTATGGGGGGAAGCAGCTTTCTTT.